A selection of T cell receptor beta chains follows, all from one sample in a study of shared clonotypes between healthy human individuals. Here immunoSEQ multiplex PCR was the method, and the copy in TCRdb shows in-frame clones only, minus some. This sample carries about 92,000 clones, around half of them seen once, and the ten largest clones take approximately 16%. Sequenced input: PBMCs. Receptors were obtained from a woman aged 40 to 50 in good health. Some clones in this sample may be carry-over from other donors' samples. Each CDR3 is given without its conserved first and last residue.

v_gene	j_gene	CDR3aa
TRBV28	TRBJ2-7	ASSHNQGYEQY
TRBV5-1	TRBJ1-2	ASSLGRYGYT
TRBV10-3	TRBJ1-1	ASSEGPNTEAF
TRBV29-1	TRBJ1-1	SGGTGFTEAF
TRBV6-4	TRBJ2-1	ASSDSKGRDLDEQF
TRBV6-5	TRBJ2-5	ASSYHRAGGETQY
TRBV27	TRBJ1-2	ASSLAGTNYGYT
TRBV4-2	TRBJ2-5	ASSQTDQRRETQY
TRBV13	TRBJ2-7	ASSKDRPSYEQY
TRBV6-1	TRBJ2-5	ASSEGFSAGGAVETQY
TRBV4-2	TRBJ1-1	ASSQRQDVTEAF
TRBV2	TRBJ1-2	ASSGEDRRYGYT
TRBV10-1	TRBJ1-2	ASSLGSYYGYT
TRBV5-1	TRBJ2-5	ASSPGQLMETQY
TRBV28	TRBJ1-5	ASSLGLRNYYSNQPQH
TRBV28	TRBJ2-7	ASSLPGTGYEQY
TRBV5-1	TRBJ1-3	ASSSGSSGNTIY
TRBV6-1	TRBJ2-5	ASLQGAWETQY
TRBV7-3	TRBJ2-7	ASSLVRESEQY
TRBV28	TRBJ2-4	ASSLFQGQLAKNIQY
TRBV30	TRBJ2-3	AWNEGGTDTQY
TRBV28	TRBJ2-1	ASTGFAVSEQF
TRBV4-2	TRBJ1-2	ASSQEYQGGYT
TRBV28	TRBJ2-7	ATGGLREVREQY
TRBV5-1	TRBJ1-3	ASSLGQGTFGNTIY
TRBV7-9	TRBJ2-7	ASSLAGTSYEQY
TRBV28	TRBJ1-4	ASSLGNEKLF
TRBV30	TRBJ1-1	AWSAGRAEAF
TRBV19	TRBJ1-5	ASSLDDQPQH
TRBV6-6	.	ASSSQGSSYEQY
TRBV30	TRBJ1-3	AWTDRPSGNTIY
TRBV9	TRBJ2-2	ASSVSSLAVANTGELF
TRBV5-1	TRBJ2-5	ASSSGSLGVETQY
TRBV6-5	TRBJ1-4	ASRYGGTGEKLF
TRBV11-2	TRBJ2-7	ASSPPWRDGPTYEQY
TRBV7-9	TRBJ2-7	ASSLGPHEQY
TRBV6-6	TRBJ2-2	ASRPGTGLRTGELF
TRBV7-9	TRBJ1-3	ASSLAGEGNTIY
TRBV25-1	TRBJ2-1	ASSLLLPGNEQF
TRBV5-6	.	ASSLDVYEQY
TRBV5-4	TRBJ2-7	ASSAMGQRTTYEQY
TRBV25-1	TRBJ2-3	ASSAPTRTGSSADTQY
TRBV10-3	TRBJ2-7	AIAGTASYEQY
TRBV7-8	TRBJ1-2	ASSLGQGAGYGYT
TRBV7-2	TRBJ2-7	ASSSDSTRGTYEQY
TRBV9	TRBJ1-3	ASSGHRAPVSGNTIY
TRBV28	TRBJ2-4	ASSPPGKYIQY